The clone carrying this TCR beta chain has ten or more counts. The antigen remains undetermined. The sample originates from a study of CD8 T cells in ankylosing spondylitis. Study-level results: Ankylosing spondylitis blood seemed to carry a telltale TCR beta motif made of about 8 highly homologous variants. The clones that were linked to disease were reported to be significantly enriched in matched synovial fluid samples from ankylosing spondylitis patients. A subset of motif variants has previously been described in the synovial fluid and blood of reactive arthritis.

Germline CDR1 is MGHRA and CDR2 is YSYEKL. Trimming left V 6 bases short and J 3 bases short, with 11 bases between. The CDR3 covers 13 residues. Quantitative barcoded 5'-RACE was used to prepare TCR beta libraries. TCRdb called the 5' RACE reads again in MiXCR, with one record for every CDR3 protein. The table has roughly 220,000 distinct CDR3 sequences, about 16% seen once. This sequence originates from a male donor with ankylosing spondylitis. The V and J genes are TRBV4-1 and TRBJ1-1; possibly TRBD1 for D (5 bases). Sequenced material: blood, either unsorted or a sorted T cell fraction (not recorded which). CDR3 nucleotide sequence: TGCGCCAGCAGATCAGTGGGGGACACTGAAGCTTTCTTT. Amino acids: CASRSVGDTEAFF.